Sequencing of this T cell receptor beta chain was carried out in a study of blood T cell repertoires in COVID-19. Overall study context: The United States, Italy and Spain were the sources of the acute and convalescent COVID-19 samples. Sources were T cells, B-cell-depleted T cells, or PBMCs; the material itself was cDNA or gDNA.

Authors' analysis steps: How many nucleated cells were present was estimated from reference gene primer amplification. Assay: immunoSEQ multiplex PCR; the TCRdb copy retains only in-frame clones and omits some. V and J calls and clone size are those listed in that table; D and trimming were worked out from the DNA. This table holds some 310,000 clones, 90% found once. Seattle cases were enrolled at active infection and followed longitudinally. The junction had 10 bases not matched to a gene; V was cut back by 1 base and J by 8 bases. Germline-derived CDR1 and CDR2 are MDHEN and SYDVKM. The CDR3 has 16 residues.

The TCR originated in a woman under 40 with COVID-19, enrolled during active disease. The material sequenced was peripheral blood. V is TRBV28 and J is TRBJ1-2, with 10 bases aligning to TRBD1. CDR3 sequence (DNA): TGTGCCAGCAGTTTATTTAGCCCGACAGGGGGCATCGGCTACACCTTC. Its translation: CASSLFSPTGGIGYTF.